The clone carrying this T cell receptor beta chain was counted many times. Its matching antigen is unknown. CDR3 size: 15 residues. V lost 4 bases, J lost 6 bases, and 9 bases stayed unmatched. Germline V gene sequence: CDR1 PRHDT, CDR2 FYEKMQ (reference sequence). These data are taken from a study of T cells in Graves' hyperthyroidism and ophthalmopathy. Whole-study results and caveats: Ophthalmopathy prediction by the model preceded onset by a median roughly 6 months. Appearing also in blood were most of the thyroid clonotypes expanded above 0.001.

Using RNA transcripts as the source, TCR beta CDR3 regions were amplified. Carried out on the TCR CDR3, a first-round RT-PCR used the HTBI primer set. TCRdb reprocessed the multiplex PCR reads via MiXCR and lists one record per CDR3 protein. The top ten hold roughly 7.7% of the sample, which has roughly 290,000 distinct CDR3 sequences, roughly an eighth seen once. The TCR was taken from a woman between 40 and 50 years old with Graves' hyperthyroidism. The sample consisted of blood. This chain joins TRBV13 and TRBJ2-4; 7 bases fit TRBD2. This chain's CDR3 is CASSSNTGGRNIQYF. The CDR3, as DNA: TGTGCCAGCAGCTCCAATACGGGAGGTAGAAACATTCAGTACTTC.